This TCR beta chain was observed in a study of cytotoxic CD8 clonotypes in ibrutinib-treated CLL. Method: immunoSEQ multiplex PCR; TCRdb's copy keeps in-frame clones and lacks some. The sample includes about 310,000 clones, about 80% of them seen just once. The input for sequencing was PBMCs, taken before ibrutinib treatment. The receptor's source is a human donor with chronic lymphocytic leukemia.

The CDR3 loop reads CASSDREGVSGNTIYF. The CDR3 bases are TGTGCCAGCAGCGACCGGGAGGGGGTATCTGGAAACACCATATATTTT. The gene calls are TRBV9 and TRBJ1-3, with D perhaps TRBD1 (6 bases). CDR3 length: 16 amino acids. V gave up 3 bases and J gave up 1 base, with 14 bases separating them. Looked up from germline, CDR1 is SGDLS and CDR2 is YYNGEE.